Each of the 27 T cell receptor beta chains below was sequenced from the same sample in a study of identical twins. In TCRdb, the 5' RACE reads were re-called with MiXCR into one record per CDR3 protein. Of fewer than 550,000 distinct CDR3 sequences in the sample, roughly 15% were seen once. These sequences were also reported in another study, on yellow fever vaccine responses in identical twins.

The specimen was CD4+ T cells sorted from blood. The receptors stem from a woman aged 18 to 35 in good health.

As to this clonotype: A clone one base away is much larger, so this may be a read error. The gene calls are TRBV2 and TRBJ2-4; unclear D gene. This CDR3 contains 12 residues. Germline loops: CDR1 SNHLY, CDR2 FYNNEI. V was shortened by 6 bases and J by 0 bases, with 3 bases between the two germline ends. The DNA for the CDR3 is TGTGCCAGCAGCACAGCCAAAAACATTCAGTACTTC. This sequence encodes CASSTAKNIQYF.

V is TRBV15 and J is TRBJ2-5, with D maybe TRBD2 (5 bases). The germline gives CDR1 LNHNV, CDR2 YYDKDF (reference sequence). The CDR3 sequence is 17 residues long. V was cut by 0 bases and J by 1 base, with 15 bases left in between. In nucleotides, the CDR3 is TGTGCCACCAGCAGAGATAGGCTAGCTGGGTCCCAAGAGACCCAGTACTTC. It yields the protein CATSRDRLAGSQETQYF. Complete variable domain (other parts from reference TRBV15 and TRBJ2-5): DAMVIQNPRYQVTQFGKPVTLSCSQTLNHNVMYWYQQKSSQAPKLLFHYYDKDFNNEADTPDNFQSRRPNTSFCFLDIRSPGLGDTAMYLCATSRDRLAGSQETQYFGPGTRLLVL.

The chain links TRBV7-9 to TRBJ2-3; D gene unclear. V was pared by 2 bases and J by 1 base, with 10 bases between. CDR1 is SEHNR, CDR2 FQNEAQ, per germline (reference sequence). The CDR3 runs to 15 residues. The CDR3 is CASSLLIWGTDTQYF. CDR3 DNA: TGTGCCAGCAGCTTACTCATTTGGGGCACAGATACGCAGTATTTT. Using reference TRBV7-9 and TRBJ2-3 for the parts outside the CDR3, the full variable domain is DTGVSQNPRHKITKRGQNVTFRCDPISEHNRLYWYRQTLGQGPEFLTYFQNEAQLEKSRLLSDRFSAERPKGSFSTLEIQRTEQGDSAMYLCASSLLIWGTDTQYFGPGTRLTVL.

This chain uses TRBV12-3 or TRBV12-4 with TRBJ1-3; TRBD1 is a possible D gene (6 bases). There are 16 residues in the CDR3. V lost 3 bases and J lost 0, with 12 bases in between. CDR3 amino acids: CASSFGTLSSGNTIYF. CDR3 bases: TGTGCCAGCAGTTTCGGGACACTTAGCTCTGGAAACACCATATATTTT.

This clonotype was seen repeatedly, ten times or more. The chain is built from TRBV10-3 and TRBJ1-1; tentatively, D is TRBD1 (6 bases). The CDR3 is made up of 14 amino acids. Germline CDR1 reads ENHRY; CDR2 reads SYGVKD. The V gene lost 10 bases and the J gene lost 0 bases, with 15 bases spanning the gap. Here the CDR3 DNA reads TGTGCCAGCCACCCTCAGGGGATGAACACTGAAGCTTTCTTT. Its translation: CASHPQGMNTEAFF.

The CDR3 protein is CASSYEGATEAFF. The CDR3 DNA sequence: TGTGCCAGCAGTTACGAGGGAGCCACTGAAGCTTTCTTT. The chain is built from TRBV6-6 and TRBJ1-1; D remains unclear. V was clipped by 2 bases and J by 4 bases, with 8 bases between them. Germline-derived CDR1 and CDR2 are MNHNY and SVGAGI (reference sequence). The CDR3 runs 13 residues.

This clonotype has only a few counts. The V gene is TRBV5-1, the J gene TRBJ2-1; D could derive from TRBD1 or TRBD2 (5 bases each). The CDR3 extends over 17 amino acids. The germline V gene encodes CDR1 SGHRS and CDR2 YFSETQ. V was clipped by 0 bases and J by 3 bases, with 16 bases between them. CDR3 nucleotide sequence: TGCGCCAGCAGCTTGGAGTACACCGGGACCCACTACAATGAGCAGTTCTTC. It specifies CASSLEYTGTHYNEQFF.

Here the CDR3 DNA reads TGTGCCAGCAGTTCCCGGCCAGGAGGGGGTGAAGCTTTCTTT. Translation gives CASSSRPGGGEAFF. The chain recombines TRBV6-5 with TRBJ1-1; D is perhaps TRBD1 (6 bases). V lost 4 bases and J 7 bases, leaving 16 bases between the germline ends. Germline values: CDR1 MNHEY, CDR2 SVGAGI. The CDR3 has 14 residues.

The chain uses TRBV4-1 and TRBJ2-3; D assignment may be TRBD1 or TRBD2 (5 bases each). The CDR3 has 19 residues. Germline CDR1 reads MGHRA; CDR2 reads YSYEKL. Trimming took off 3 bases at V and 0 bases at J, with 22 bases between the two ends. CDR3 residues: CASSHVRAGGRASTDTQYF. The CDR3, as DNA: TGCGCCAGCAGCCATGTCCGGGCTGGGGGACGGGCCAGCACAGATACGCAGTATTTT.

This clonotype was found a few times. The V gene is TRBV28, the J gene TRBJ2-7, with D possibly being TRBD2 (5 bases). Germline V CDR1 and CDR2: MDHEN, SYDVKM. The V and J ends lost 3 bases and 4 bases respectively, with 13 bases between them. This CDR3 is built from 14 residues. The CDR3 spells CASSFLIGGYEQYF. The CDR3 DNA follows: TGTGCCAGCAGTTTTCTGATAGGAGGTTACGAGCAGTACTTC.

A few counts support this clonotype. The chain couples TRBV12-3 or TRBV12-4 to TRBJ2-1; 7 bases fit TRBD2. This CDR3 has 16 amino acids. Trimming removed 3 bases from V and 1 base from J; junction bases left unmatched: 6. The CDR3 here is CASSFGREASYNEQFF. The CDR3 region has the DNA TGTGCCAGCAGTTTTGGGAGGGAGGCGTCCTACAATGAGCAGTTCTTC.

The sample holds many counts of this clonotype. The chain combines TRBV5-1 with TRBJ1-4; D is possibly TRBD1 (5 bases). The CDR3 has 13 residues. Germline V CDR1 and CDR2: SGHRS, YFSETQ. V dropped 4 bases and J dropped 8 bases, with 12 bases sitting between them. CDR3 region: CASSPIGGEKLFF. DNA of the CDR3: TGCGCCAGCAGCCCTATCGGGGGAGAAAAACTGTTTTTT.

This clonotype has just a few counts. This chain uses TRBV20-1 with TRBJ2-5; the match to TRBD2 covers 9 bases. The CDR3 extends over 14 amino acids. Germline V lookup: CDR1 DFQATT, CDR2 SNEGSKA (reference sequence). V dropped 2 bases and J dropped 2; count of bases not matched to a gene: 3. CDR3 in amino acids: CSARRLAGQETQYF. CDR3 DNA sequence: TGCAGTGCTAGACGCCTAGCGGGGCAAGAGACCCAGTACTTC.

This clonotype was found a few times. J is TRBJ1-6 and V is TRBV20-1; unclear D gene. Trimming removed 6 bases from V and 7 bases from J, with 16 bases in between. The CDR3 consists of 14 residues. From germline, CDR1 is DFQATT and CDR2 SNEGSKA (reference sequence). The CDR3, as DNA: TGCAGTGCGAGTGGTCCGGGTTACAATTCACCCCTCCACTTT. This gives the protein CSASGPGYNSPLHF.

The gene calls are TRBV10-3 and TRBJ1-3, with TRBD1 identical over 7 bases. Germline CDR1 ENHRY, CDR2 SYGVKD. V was clipped by 7 bases and J by 2 bases; unmatched bases: 11. This CDR3 spans 16 amino acids. The CDR3 loop is CAIKTGTEIPGNTIYF. The CDR3 DNA follows: TGTGCCATCAAAACCGGGACAGAGATTCCTGGAAACACCATATATTTT.

On this clonotype itself: A junction boundary mismatches the germline segment, possibly from a read error. J is TRBJ1-2 and V is TRBV28, with D possibly being TRBD1 (5 bases). CDR3 length: 12 amino acids. CDR1 and CDR2 from the germline V gene are MDHEN and SYDVKM. The CDR3 region has the DNA TGTGCCAGCAGTGCCGGGACCCGCCTGGGTCCCTTC. Translation: CASSAGTRLGPF.

The rearrangement uses TRBV29-1 and TRBJ2-1; 7 nucleotides match TRBD1. After removal of 2 bases from V and 9 bases from J, the junction contained 13 bases not matched to a gene. The germline CDR1 and CDR2 sequences are SQVTM and ANQGSEA. This CDR3 has 15 amino acids. CDR3 DNA: TGCAGCGTTGAAAGGGGGCTAGCACGGGGTGGTGAGCAGTTCTTC. Its protein product is CSVERGLARGGEQFF.

This rearrangement joins TRBV12-3 or TRBV12-4 to TRBJ2-1; weak D call: TRBD2 (5 bases). The CDR3 has 15 amino acids. V was shortened by 8 bases and J by 1 base, with 15 bases between the two germline ends. This CDR3 is CASLLSARSYNEQFF. CDR3 nucleotide sequence: TGTGCCAGCCTACTTAGCGCTAGATCCTACAATGAGCAGTTCTTC.

At least ten counts were recorded for this clonotype. CDR3 coding DNA: TGCAGCGTTGTTCTGATGGGGGTAGAGCAGTTCTTC. It is translated as CSVVLMGVEQFF. This chain uses TRBV29-1 with TRBJ2-1; D tentatively reads TRBD1 or TRBD2 (5 bases each). Trimming removed 4 bases at V and 10 bases at J, with 14 bases between. The CDR3 covers 12 residues. Germline CDR1 SQVTM, CDR2 ANQGSEA.

The chain links TRBV20-1 to TRBJ2-5; no reliable D call. Per the germline V gene, CDR1 is DFQATT and CDR2 is SNEGSKA (reference sequence). The CDR3 is made up of 11 amino acids. Trimming removed 6 bases at V and 5 bases at J, with 10 bases between. CDR3 nucleotide sequence: TGCAGTGCCCTTACCCGGGAGACCCAGTACTTC. Translating it yields CSALTRETQYF.

The sample holds a few counts of this clonotype. The rearrangement uses TRBV12-3 or TRBV12-4 and TRBJ2-2; D unresolved. V was trimmed by 6 bases and J by 1 base, leaving 12 bases between them. This CDR3 spans 15 amino acids. The CDR3 DNA reads as TGTGCCAGCAGAAGGGCCCGATTGAACACCGGGGAGCTGTTTTTT. Translating gives CASRRARLNTGELFF.

The V gene is TRBV6-1, the J gene TRBJ2-7; D could derive from TRBD1 or TRBD2 (5 bases each). This CDR3 spans 13 amino acids. Trimming pared 4 bases from V and 5 bases from J, leaving 12 bases between. Germline CDR1 MNHNS, CDR2 SASEGT. CDR3 in amino acids: CASSAHLGDEQYV. As DNA, the CDR3 is TGTGCCAGCAGTGCTCATTTGGGGGACGAGCAGTACGTC.

This chain joins TRBV20-1 and TRBJ1-6, with D perhaps matching TRBD1 (5 bases). V lost 3 bases, J lost 3 bases, and 12 bases lay in between. In germline, CDR1 is DFQATT, CDR2 SNEGSKA (reference sequence). The CDR3 length is 15 residues. The CDR3 DNA sequence: TGCAGTGCTAGTAATGGGGGTCACTATAATTCACCCCTCCACTTT. This sequence encodes CSASNGGHYNSPLHF.

The rearrangement joins TRBV14 to TRBJ2-1, with D uncertain. This CDR3 region has 16 residues. The V and J ends lost 1 base and 0 bases respectively, with 10 bases between them. Germline V gives CDR1 SGHDN, CDR2 FVKESK. DNA of the CDR3: TGTGCCAGCAGCCAAGTTTGGACCAACTCCTACAATGAGCAGTTCTTC. Translation gives CASSQVWTNSYNEQFF.

The chain is built from TRBV13 and TRBJ2-1; D unresolved. The germline V gene encodes CDR1 PRHDT and CDR2 FYEKMQ (reference sequence). The CDR3 runs 13 residues. V lost 3 bases to trimming and J lost 8 bases, with 11 bases between them. For the CDR3, the DNA is TGTGCCAGCAGCTTTATGTTAGGAGATGAGCAGTTCTTC. Its translation: CASSFMLGDEQFF.

The genes are TRBV4-1 and TRBJ1-1; D gene unclear. The V end lost 1 base, the J end lost 0 bases, and 6 bases lay between the germline ends. The germline gives CDR1 MGHRA, CDR2 YSYEKL. This CDR3 comprises 14 residues. The CDR3 DNA sequence: TGCGCCAGCAGCCAAGTCAGGCTGAACACTGAAGCTTTCTTT. It encodes CASSQVRLNTEAFF.

The CDR3 DNA is TGTGCCAGCAGTTTAATTACTAGCGGACTCACCGGGGAGCTGTTTTTT. It encodes CASSLITSGLTGELFF. The chain joins TRBV28 to TRBJ2-2; TRBD2 matches 8 bases. The junction had 6 bases not matched to a gene; V was cut back by 2 bases and J by 4 bases. The germline V gene encodes CDR1 MDHEN and CDR2 SYDVKM. The CDR3 loop spans 16 amino acids. The full variable domain, completed using reference TRBV28 and TRBJ2-2, is DVKVTQSSRYLVKRTGEKVFLECVQDMDHENMFWYRQDPGLGLRLIYFSYDVKMKEKGDIPEGYSVSREKKERFSLILESASTNQTSMYLCASSLITSGLTGELFFGEGSRLTVL.